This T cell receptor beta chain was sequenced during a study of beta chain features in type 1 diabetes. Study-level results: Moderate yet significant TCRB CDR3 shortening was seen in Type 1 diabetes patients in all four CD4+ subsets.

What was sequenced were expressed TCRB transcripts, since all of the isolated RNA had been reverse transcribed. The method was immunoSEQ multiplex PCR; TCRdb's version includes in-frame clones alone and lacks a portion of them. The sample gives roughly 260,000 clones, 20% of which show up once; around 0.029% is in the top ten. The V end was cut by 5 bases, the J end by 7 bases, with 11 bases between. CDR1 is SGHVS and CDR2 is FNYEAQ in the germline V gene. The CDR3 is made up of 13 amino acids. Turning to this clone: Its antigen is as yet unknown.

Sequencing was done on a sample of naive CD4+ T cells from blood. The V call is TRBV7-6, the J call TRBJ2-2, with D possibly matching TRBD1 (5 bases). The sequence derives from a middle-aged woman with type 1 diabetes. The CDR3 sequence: CASSPGQVGELFF. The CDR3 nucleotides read TGTGCCAGCAGCCCAGGACAAGTCGGGGAGCTGTTTTTT.